The present entry profiles one T cell receptor (beta chain) with its context. These data come from a study of cytomegalovirus exposure and HLA in healthy donors. V was trimmed by 0 bases and J by 6 bases, leaving 12 bases between them. Germline CDR1 reads SGHTS; CDR2 reads YDEGEE. The CDR3 is 15 residues long. A multiplex PCR was run with 60 Vbeta primers and 13 Jbeta primers. Measured with immunoSEQ multiplex PCR; TCRdb has only the in-frame clones, and not every one. The sample has around 110,000 clones; about four fifths are singletons. Unrecorded immune exposures were likely, despite nominal health at sampling.

Sequences were obtained from PBMCs. The receptor was derived from a man aged 25-45 years in good health and CMV-seropositive. V usage is TRBV5-8 and J usage is TRBJ2-2, with D maybe TRBD1 (8 bases). In nucleotides, the CDR3 is TGTGCCAGCAGCTTGGTACAGGGGGGGGCCGGGGAGCTGTTTTTT. This translates into CASSLVQGGAGELFF.